Shown below are 7 T cell receptor beta chains from a single sample sequenced in a study of T-cell memory formation after mild COVID-19. TCRdb recomputed calls from the 5' RACE reads with MiXCR, one row per CDR3 protein. Among a few hundred thousand distinct CDR3 sequences listed, under 20% were seen once. Sequenced material: PBMCs or a T cell subset sorted from them (not recorded which). The receptors shown here come from a man younger than 30 who had mild COVID-19 (a few samples of this study predate the infection). Cell type and time point are not known.

V usage is TRBV18 and J usage is TRBJ1-1; D possibly corresponds to TRBD1 (6 bases). CDR3 length: 17 amino acids. The V and J ends lost 3 bases and 3 bases respectively, with 20 bases between them. Germline V lookup: CDR1 KGHSH, CDR2 LQKENI. The CDR3 reads CASSPTRDTLPDTEAFF. The CDR3 DNA follows: TGTGCCAGCTCACCGACCCGGGACACACTTCCTGACACTGAAGCTTTCTTT.

Notes on this clonotype: This may be a read error, as it is one base from a much larger clone. The V gene is TRBV29-1, the J gene TRBJ1-6; possible D gene TRBD1, 6 bases. In germline, CDR1 is SQVTM, CDR2 ANQGSEA. Trimming shortened V by 6 bases and J by 7 bases, and 13 bases separated the two germline ends. The CDR3 length is 13 residues. The CDR3 bases are TGCAGCGTGGGGGCAGATATAAATTCACCCCTCCACTTT. It encodes CSVGADINSPLHF.

The chain is built from TRBV5-1 and TRBJ1-1; D not certain. Trimming took 2 bases from V and 0 from J, leaving 20 bases between them. Looked up from germline, CDR1 is SGHRS and CDR2 is YFSETQ. The CDR3 runs to 18 residues. The CDR3 loop is CASSLRSSGIGMNTEAFF. The CDR3 bases are TGCGCCAGCAGCTTAAGATCTTCCGGGATTGGTATGAACACTGAAGCTTTCTTT.

The table lists this clonotype with a few counts. The genes are TRBV28 and TRBJ2-7, with TRBD2 matching 8 bases. Trimming at V came to 3 bases and at J to 3 bases, leaving 4 bases not matched to a gene. The CDR3 consists of 14 residues. Germline CDR1 and CDR2: MDHEN and SYDVKM. Written as DNA, the CDR3 is TGTGCCAGCAGTTTCTCGGGGACTAGCTACGAGCAGTACGTC. Its protein product is CASSFSGTSYEQYV.

The chain combines TRBV9 with TRBJ2-5, with D possibly being TRBD1 or TRBD2 (7 bases each). Trimming pared 4 bases from V and 0 bases from J, leaving 13 bases between. Germline CDR1 and CDR2: SGDLS and YYNGEE. CDR3 length: 15 amino acids. The CDR3 DNA reads as TGTGCCAGCAGCCCAGGGGGGGGGTACCAAGAGACCCAGTACTTC. It codes for CASSPGGGYQETQYF.

This clonotype was seen ten or more times. The chain recombines TRBV7-8 with TRBJ2-1; 11 positions agree with TRBD2. CDR1 is SGHVS, CDR2 FQNEAQ, per germline. CDR3 length: 16 amino acids. Trimming cost V 2 bases and J 6 bases; bases outside gene matches: 6. As DNA, the CDR3 is TGTGCCAGCAGCTTATGGGCTAGCGGGGGGTCCAATGAGCAGTTCTTC. This codes for CASSLWASGGSNEQFF.

V and J are TRBV11-3 and TRBJ2-3; no definite D call. CDR3 length equals 15 residues. Trimming stripped 1 base from V and 7 bases from J, with 15 bases between. Germline CDR1 and CDR2: SGHNT and YENEEA. The CDR3 region is CASSLVIERLHTQYF. CDR3 DNA: TGTGCCAGCAGCTTAGTTATCGAAAGGCTCCATACGCAGTATTTT.